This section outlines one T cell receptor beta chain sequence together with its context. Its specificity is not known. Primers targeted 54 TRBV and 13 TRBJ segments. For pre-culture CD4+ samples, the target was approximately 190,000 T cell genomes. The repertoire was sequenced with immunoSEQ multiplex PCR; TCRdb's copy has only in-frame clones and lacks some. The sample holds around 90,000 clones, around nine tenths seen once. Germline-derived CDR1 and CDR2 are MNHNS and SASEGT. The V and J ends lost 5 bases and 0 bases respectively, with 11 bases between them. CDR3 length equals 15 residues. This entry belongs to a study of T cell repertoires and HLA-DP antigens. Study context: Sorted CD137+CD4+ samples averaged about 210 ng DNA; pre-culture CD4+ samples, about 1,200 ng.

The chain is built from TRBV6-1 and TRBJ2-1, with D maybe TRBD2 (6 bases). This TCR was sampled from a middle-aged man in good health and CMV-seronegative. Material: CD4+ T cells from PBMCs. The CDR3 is CASSPGGVSYNEQFF. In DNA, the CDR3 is TGTGCCAGCAGTCCCGGCGGGGTCTCCTACAATGAGCAGTTCTTC.